Included here is one TCR beta chain sequence, with context. What it binds is unknown. cDNA reverse transcribed from extracted RNA served as the sequencing template. Produced via immunoSEQ multiplex PCR; TCRdb's table is partial and in-frame only. In the table there are roughly 32,000 clones, less than 65% of which are singletons. The data belong to a study of CD8+ T cells in alopecia areata. Study-wide results and limits: Sequence data from scalp samples additionally include resident alphabeta T cells of normal skin. In lesional scalp, particularly from alopecia totalis/universalis, clonality was higher than in normal scalp.

Both peripheral blood and punch biopsies of lesional scalp skin were obtained from patients who had alopecia areata. CD4+ and CD8+ T cells were sorted from PBMCs stained for CD3, CD4 and CD8. Germline assignment: CDR1 KGHSH and CDR2 LQKENI. CDR3 length: 15 residues. J was trimmed by 4 bases and V by 3 bases; bases with no gene match: 7. Input material: NKG2D-high CD8+ T cells sorted from blood. The chain uses TRBV18 and TRBJ1-2, with 8 bases identical to TRBD1. This sequence originates from a human donor with alopecia areata. In DNA, the CDR3 is TGTGCCAGCTCACCCGGGACAGGCGATCGCTATGGCTACACCTTC. As protein: CASSPGTGDRYGYTF.